This T cell receptor beta chain was found in a study of cytomegalovirus exposure and HLA in healthy donors. Across the whole study: The roughly 130 validation repertoires used the same platform as the approximately 700 first-cohort repertoires (as reported by a later analysis).

TCRdb's copy holds only in-frame clones and misses some; the assay was immunoSEQ multiplex PCR. The top ten hold 6.5% to 9% of the sample, which has 50,000 to 65,000 clones, around 93% seen once. Germline lookup yields CDR1 LNHDA and CDR2 SQIVND (reference sequence). Trimming took 2 bases from V and 8 from J, leaving 7 bases between them. This CDR3 has 12 residues. For this clone: Its antigen remains unknown.

Points from the study as a whole: Most TCR sequences were seen very rarely across donors, but some public TCRs occurred in many. Reports indicated that the classifier achieved high specificity and sensitivity in diagnosing cytomegalovirus status. The study labeled 164 TCR beta chains cytomegalovirus-associated.

Material: PBMCs. The receptor was derived from a woman under 30 in good health and CMV-seropositive. The V call is TRBV19, the J call TRBJ2-1, with a tentative D call TRBD1 (5 bases). CDR3 sequence: CASSIQGYEQFF. The CDR3 DNA sequence: TGTGCCAGTAGTATACAGGGATATGAGCAGTTCTTC.